This entry features one TCR beta chain sequence. Here immunoSEQ multiplex PCR was the method, and the copy in TCRdb shows in-frame clones only, minus some. The sample consists of 180,000 or so clones, about 92% of them appearing once. V was cut by 5 bases and J by 9 bases, with 14 bases left in between. CDR1 is LNHDA and CDR2 is SQIVND in the germline V gene (reference sequence). The CDR3 loop spans 13 amino acids. These data come from a study of T cell responses to AZD1222 COVID-19 vaccine. The rearrangement uses TRBV19 and TRBJ2-1, with TRBD2 as a possible D gene (6 bases). This receptor was obtained from an adult who received the AZD1222 COVID-19 vaccine. Source: peripheral blood, taken 28 days after the second AZD1222 dose. CDR3 region: CASSPETSLEQFF. The CDR3 DNA sequence: TGTGCCAGTAGTCCCGAGACTAGTCTTGAGCAGTTCTTC.